This entry is about one TCR beta chain. Its antigen is undetermined. This sample is part of a study of persistence of HIV-infected CD4 T cells. General study findings and limits: Rare CMV-responding cells carrying HIV-1 proviruses were not analyzed separately for TCR.

The immunoSEQ assay was version 4, run in survey mode. Sequenced by immunoSEQ multiplex PCR; TCRdb stores in-frame clones only, minus some. The sample carries about 43,000 clones, about 90% recorded once. The germline gives CDR1 MGHDK, CDR2 SYGVNS. There are 10 residues in the CDR3. Deletions cut 3 bases from V and 6 bases from J, with 2 bases between. This nonspecific control used anti-CD3/anti-CD28 bead stimulation of CD4+ T cells. Sorting selected CD4+ T cells upregulating both CD40 ligand and CD69. For at least 4 years, plasma HIV-1 RNA was undetectable (<50 copies/mL). The chain is built from TRBV25-1 and TRBJ1-2; no clear D. Sequencing used CD4+ T cells sorted from PBMCs after approximately 19-hour stimulation, obtained from a patient who received antiretroviral therapy. The origin of this receptor is an adult man with HIV who was CMV-seropositive. The CDR3 here is CASSDNGYTF. The DNA for the CDR3 is TGTGCCAGCAGTGACAATGGCTACACCTTC.